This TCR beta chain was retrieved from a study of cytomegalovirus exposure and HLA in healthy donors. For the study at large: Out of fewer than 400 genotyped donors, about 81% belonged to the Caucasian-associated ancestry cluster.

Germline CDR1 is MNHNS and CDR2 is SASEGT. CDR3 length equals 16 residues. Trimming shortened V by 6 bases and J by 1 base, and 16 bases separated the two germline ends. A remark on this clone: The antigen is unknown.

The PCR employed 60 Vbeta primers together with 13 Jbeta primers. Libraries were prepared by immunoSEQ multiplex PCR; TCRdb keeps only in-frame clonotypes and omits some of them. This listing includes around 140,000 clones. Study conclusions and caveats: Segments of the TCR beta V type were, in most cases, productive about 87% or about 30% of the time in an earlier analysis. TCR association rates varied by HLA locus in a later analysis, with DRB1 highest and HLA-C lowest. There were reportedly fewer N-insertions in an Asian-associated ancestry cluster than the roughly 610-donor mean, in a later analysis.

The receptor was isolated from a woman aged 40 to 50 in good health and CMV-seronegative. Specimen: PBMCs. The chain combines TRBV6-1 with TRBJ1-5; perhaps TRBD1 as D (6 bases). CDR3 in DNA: TGTGCCAGCAGGGAAAGCAGGGGTGGGAGCAATCAGCCCCAGCATTTT. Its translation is CASRESRGGSNQPQHF.